Listed below are T cell receptor beta chains from one sample, sequenced in a study of metastatic and nonmetastatic thyroid tumors. TCRdb ran MiXCR on the PCR reads. This table has roughly 15,000 clones, approximately 24% appearing once. Sequencing input: tumor tissue. The receptor source for this set is a female donor with papillary thyroid cancer or a benign thyroid nodule (not recorded which). Some clones in this sample may be carry-over from other donors' samples. The CDR3 runs from the conserved cysteine through the conserved F or W. Fields, in order: D gene, clone size, V gene, J gene, CDR3 DNA, CDR3 protein. D genes are given only for firm matches. Only some rows state a clone size, as once, few, many or a class for expanded clones.

-	few	TRBV29-1	TRBJ2-7	TGCAGCTTTGGGGGGAGACAGTGCTCGGGCGAGCAGTACTTC	CSFGGRQCSGEQYF
TRBD1	many	TRBV29-1	TRBJ1-3	TGCAGCGCCGCACAGGGGCGGCAAAACACCATATATTTT	CSAAQGRQNTIYF
TRBD2	-	TRBV20-1	TRBJ2-1	TGCAGTGCGCGAGGGGGCACTAGCGGGAGGAATGAGCAGTTCTTC	CSARGGTSGRNEQFF
TRBD2	-	TRBV20-1	TRBJ2-2	TGCAGTGCTAGAGAAAGGGAGGGCGGGGAGCTGTTTTTT	CSAREREGGELFF
-	few	TRBV28	TRBJ1-2	TGTGCCAGCAGTTATGGACGGCCCTATGGCTACACCTTC	CASSYGRPYGYTF
TRBD2	few	TRBV6-2/TRBV6-3	TRBJ2-1	TGTGCCAGCAGGGTACAGTGGGCGGGACTAGGACGGTACAATGAGCAGTTCTTC	CASRVQWAGLGRYNEQFF
TRBD1	-	TRBV28	TRBJ2-7	TGTGCCAGCAGCCCGGGGACAGGGTTCGAGCAGTACTTC	CASSPGTGFEQYF
-	medium-sized	TRBV20-1	TRBJ2-3	TGCAGTGCTAGGGCCGGGGGCCGGGATACGCAGTATTTT	CSARAGGRDTQYF
-	-	TRBV5-6	TRBJ2-3	TGTGCCAGCAGCTTGTTTGGCAGTGCGATCACAGATACGCATTATTTT	CASSLFGSAITDTHYF
-	few	TRBV5-1	TRBJ1-1	TGCGCCAACAGCTTGGGCCATGGACGTGAAGCTTTCTTT	CANSLGHGREAFF
-	-	TRBV3-1	TRBJ2-1	TGTGCCAGCAGCCCATCGCGGGGCGCCTACAATGAGCAGTTCTTC	CASSPSRGAYNEQFF
-	many	TRBV11-1	TRBJ1-3	TGTGCCAGCAGCTTAGTGGGGGGGACCTCTGGAAACACCATATATTTT	CASSLVGGTSGNTIYF
-	-	TRBV5-1	TRBJ2-6	-	CAISFGGGSRGANVLTF
-	large	TRBV20-1	TRBJ1-1	TGCAGTGCTACACAGGGCATGAACACTGAAGCTTTCTTT	CSATQGMNTEAFF
-	many	TRBV7-2	TRBJ1-1	TGTGCCAGCAGCTCCTACAGGGACACTGAAGCTTTCTTT	CASSSYRDTEAFF
-	medium-sized	TRBV2	TRBJ2-1	TGTGCCAGCAAACGGGACGCGAGCTACAATGAGCAGTTCTTC	CASKRDASYNEQFF
TRBD1	many	TRBV27	TRBJ1-6	TGTGCCAGCAGGAGGGACAGGCTAAATTCACCCCTCCACTTT	CASRRDRLNSPLHF
-	many	TRBV15	TRBJ1-1	TGTGCCACCAGCAGAGAGAGGAGGAACACTGAAGCTTTCTTT	CATSRERRNTEAFF
-	many	TRBV15	TRBJ1-1	TGTGCCACCAGCAGAGATCTCGGATCCACTGAAGCTTTCTTT	CATSRDLGSTEAFF
-	medium-sized	TRBV15	TRBJ2-3	TGTGCCACCAGTTATAGTCGGACCGGCACAGATACGCAGTATTTT	CATSYSRTGTDTQYF
-	medium-sized	TRBV19	TRBJ2-7	TGTGCCAGTAGTACCCTAGAGGCGGGAAACTACGAGCAGTACTTC	CASSTLEAGNYEQYF
TRBD2	few	TRBV28	TRBJ2-1	TGTGCCAGCAGTTTATTTTGGACTAGCGGGAGTAGACGGCACAATGAGCAGTTCTTC	CASSLFWTSGSRRHNEQFF
-	medium-sized	TRBV5-1	TRBJ1-2	TGCGCCAGCAGCTTGCATGGCTACACCTTC	CASSLHGYTF
TRBD2	many	TRBV7-2	TRBJ2-5	TGTGCCAGCAGCTTAGTAAGAGGCGGGGGGGCCTTAGAGACCCAGTACTTC	CASSLVRGGGALETQYF
-	many	TRBV28	TRBJ2-3	TGTGCCAGCAGTTTATACGAAACAGATACGCAGTATTTT	CASSLYETDTQYF
-	-	TRBV11-1	TRBJ2-7	TGTGCCAGCAGCTTAATGGGGGTCGGGGGTCGTGAGCAGTACTTC	CASSLMGVGGREQYF
TRBD1	-	TRBV5-1	TRBJ2-7	TGCGCCAGCAGCAGCACAGGGGGAAACGAGCAGTACTTC	CASSSTGGNEQYF
TRBD1	many	TRBV5-1	TRBJ2-3	TGCGCCAGCACTATGGACAGGGTAGGGTCAGATACGCAGTATTTT	CASTMDRVGSDTQYF
TRBD2	many	TRBV20-1	TRBJ2-5	TGCAGTGCTCCTAGCGGGGACCAAGAGACCCAGTACTTC	CSAPSGDQETQYF
TRBD1	-	TRBV18	TRBJ1-1	TGTGCCAGCTCACCACAGGACAGGCGAGCTTTCTTT	CASSPQDRRAFF
TRBD2	many	TRBV19	TRBJ2-3	TGTGCCAGTAGTATATGGTCTAGCGGACTAATAAGTACAGATACGCAGTATTTT	CASSIWSSGLISTDTQYF
-	large	TRBV28	TRBJ2-1	TGTGCCAGCAGTCTCGCTTGGGTGGATGAGCAGTTCTTC	CASSLAWVDEQFF
-	few	TRBV6-7	TRBJ2-7	TGTGCCAGCACGAACAGTGGTGGTGGATGCGAGCAGTACTTC	CASTNSGGGCEQYF
TRBD2	-	TRBV30	TRBJ2-5	TGTGCCTGGCGACTAGCGGGGGGGAAAGAGACCCAGTACTTC	CAWRLAGGKETQYF
-	many	TRBV3-1	TRBJ2-1	TGTGCCAGCAGCCAAGAGGGGGGAATTTTTGAGCAGTTCTTC	CASSQEGGIFEQFF
-	many	TRBV15	TRBJ2-7	TGTGCCACCAGCAGACCCCCGTGGGTAGCGCTCTACGAGCAGTACTTC	CATSRPPWVALYEQYF
-	many	TRBV5-8	TRBJ1-1	TGTGCCAGCAGCATGGGAGGCGGGGCGTGGACTGAAGCTTTCTTT	CASSMGGGAWTEAFF
-	-	TRBV3-1	TRBJ2-7	TGTGCCAGCAGCCAACTCAGCTCCTACGAGCAGTACTTC	CASSQLSSYEQYF
TRBD1	-	TRBV12-3/TRBV12-4	TRBJ2-1	TGTGCCAGCAGTCCCGGGACAGGCTACAATGAGCAGTTCTTC	CASSPGTGYNEQFF
-	medium-sized	TRBV20-1	TRBJ1-1	TGCAGTGCTAGAGACCCGAGGCAGATGAACACTGAAGCTTTCTTT	CSARDPRQMNTEAFF